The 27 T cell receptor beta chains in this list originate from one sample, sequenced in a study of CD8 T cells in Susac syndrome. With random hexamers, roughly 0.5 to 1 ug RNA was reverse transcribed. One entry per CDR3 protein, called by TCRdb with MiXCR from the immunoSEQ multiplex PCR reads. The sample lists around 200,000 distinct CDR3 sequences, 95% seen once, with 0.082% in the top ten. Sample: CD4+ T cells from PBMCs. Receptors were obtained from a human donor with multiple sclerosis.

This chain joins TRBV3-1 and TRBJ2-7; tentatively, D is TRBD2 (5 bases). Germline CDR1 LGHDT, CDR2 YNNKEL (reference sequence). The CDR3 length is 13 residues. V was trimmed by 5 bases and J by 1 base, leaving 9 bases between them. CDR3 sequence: CASSGLASYEQYF. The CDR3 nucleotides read TGTGCCAGCAGCGGGCTAGCATCCTACGAGCAGTACTTC.

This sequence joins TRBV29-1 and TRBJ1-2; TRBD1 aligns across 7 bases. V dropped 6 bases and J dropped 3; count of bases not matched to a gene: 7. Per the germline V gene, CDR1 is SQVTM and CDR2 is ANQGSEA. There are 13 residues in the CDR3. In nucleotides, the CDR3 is TGCAGCGTGCAGACAGGGACCGACTATGGCTACACCTTC. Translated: CSVQTGTDYGYTF.

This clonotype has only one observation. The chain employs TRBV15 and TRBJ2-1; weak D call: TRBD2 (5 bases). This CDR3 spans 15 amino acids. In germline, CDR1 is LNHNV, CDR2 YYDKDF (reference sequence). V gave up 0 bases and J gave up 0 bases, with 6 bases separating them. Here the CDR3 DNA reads TGTGCCACCAGCAGAGAGGGGAGCTCCTACAATGAGCAGTTCTTC. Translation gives CATSREGSSYNEQFF.

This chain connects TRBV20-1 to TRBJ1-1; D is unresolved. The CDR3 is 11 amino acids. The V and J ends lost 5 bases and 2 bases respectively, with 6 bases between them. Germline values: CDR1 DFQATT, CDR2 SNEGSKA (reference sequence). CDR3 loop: CSAGENTEAFF. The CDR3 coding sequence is TGCAGTGCTGGGGAAAACACTGAAGCTTTCTTT.

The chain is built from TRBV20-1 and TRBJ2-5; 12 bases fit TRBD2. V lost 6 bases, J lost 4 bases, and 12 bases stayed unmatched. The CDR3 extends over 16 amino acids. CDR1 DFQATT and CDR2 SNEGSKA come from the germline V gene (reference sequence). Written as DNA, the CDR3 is TGCAGTGCCCATCGACTAGCGGGGGCCGGGGGAGAGACCCAGTACTTC. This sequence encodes CSAHRLAGAGGETQYF.

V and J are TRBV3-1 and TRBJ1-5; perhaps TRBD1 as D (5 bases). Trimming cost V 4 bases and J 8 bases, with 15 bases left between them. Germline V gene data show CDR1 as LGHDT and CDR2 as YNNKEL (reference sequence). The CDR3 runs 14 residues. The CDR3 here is CASSPWQGGEPQHF. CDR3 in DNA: TGTGCCAGCAGCCCCTGGCAGGGCGGGGAGCCCCAGCATTTT.

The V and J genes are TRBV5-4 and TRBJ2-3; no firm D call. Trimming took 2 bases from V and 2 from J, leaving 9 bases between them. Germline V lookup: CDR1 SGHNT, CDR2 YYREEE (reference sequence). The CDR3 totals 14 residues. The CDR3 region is CASSLSRYTDTQYF. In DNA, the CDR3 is TGTGCCAGCAGCTTAAGCCGTTACACAGATACGCAGTATTTT. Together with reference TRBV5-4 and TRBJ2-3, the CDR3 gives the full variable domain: ETGVTQSPTHLIKTRGQQVTLRCSSQSGHNTVSWYQQALGQGPQFIFQYYREEENGRGNFPPRFSGLQFPNYSSELNVNALELDDSALYLCASSLSRYTDTQYFGPGTRLTVL.

The CDR3 DNA is TGCGCCAGCAGCGAGGGACAGGGCAGGAGTAATGAAAAACTGTTTTTT. Translated, it gives CASSEGQGRSNEKLFF. V usage is TRBV4-1 and J usage is TRBJ1-4; 9 bases align to TRBD1. This CDR3 is 16 amino acids long. Trimming removed 5 bases from V and 4 bases from J; junction bases left unmatched: 8. Germline values: CDR1 MGHRA, CDR2 YSYEKL.

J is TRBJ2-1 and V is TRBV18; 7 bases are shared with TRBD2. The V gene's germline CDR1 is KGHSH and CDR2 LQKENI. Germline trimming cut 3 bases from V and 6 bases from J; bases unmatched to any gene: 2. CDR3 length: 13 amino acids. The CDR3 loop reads CASSPSGVNEQFF. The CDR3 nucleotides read TGTGCCAGCTCACCCAGCGGGGTCAATGAGCAGTTCTTC. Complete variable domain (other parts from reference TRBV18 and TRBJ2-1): NAGVMQNPRHLVRRRGQEARLRCSPMKGHSHVYWYRQLPEEGLKFMVYLQKENIIDESGMPKERFSAEFPKEGPSILRIQQVVRGDSAAYFCASSPSGVNEQFFGPGTRLTVL.

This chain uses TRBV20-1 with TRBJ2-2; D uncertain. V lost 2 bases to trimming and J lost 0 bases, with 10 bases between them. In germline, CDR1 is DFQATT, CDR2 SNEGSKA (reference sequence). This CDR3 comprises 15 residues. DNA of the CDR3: TGCAGTGCTAGAATCCGGCCGGCGAACACCGGGGAGCTGTTTTTT. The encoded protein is CSARIRPANTGELFF.

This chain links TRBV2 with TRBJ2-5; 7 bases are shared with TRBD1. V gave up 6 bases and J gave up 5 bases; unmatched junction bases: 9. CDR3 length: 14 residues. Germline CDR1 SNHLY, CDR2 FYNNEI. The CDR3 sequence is CASREGANKETQYF. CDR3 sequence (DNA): TGTGCCAGCAGAGAGGGGGCTAATAAGGAGACCCAGTACTTC. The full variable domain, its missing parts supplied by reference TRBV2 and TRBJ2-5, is EPEVTQTPSHQVTQMGQEVILRCVPISNHLYFYWYRQILGQKVEFLVSFYNNEISEKSEIFDDQFSVERPDGSNFTLKIRSTKLEDSAMYFCASREGANKETQYFGPGTRLLVL.

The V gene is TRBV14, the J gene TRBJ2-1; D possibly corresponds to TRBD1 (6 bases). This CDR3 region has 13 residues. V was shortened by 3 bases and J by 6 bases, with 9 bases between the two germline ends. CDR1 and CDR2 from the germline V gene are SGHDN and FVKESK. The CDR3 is CASSHLGGNEQFF. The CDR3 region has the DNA TGTGCCAGCAGCCATCTAGGGGGCAATGAGCAGTTCTTC.

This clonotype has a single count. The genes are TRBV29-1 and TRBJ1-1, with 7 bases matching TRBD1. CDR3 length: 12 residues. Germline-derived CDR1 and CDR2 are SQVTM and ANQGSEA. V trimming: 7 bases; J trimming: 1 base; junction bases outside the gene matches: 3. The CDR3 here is CSASGGNTEAFF. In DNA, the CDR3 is TGCAGCGCCTCAGGGGGGAACACTGAAGCTTTCTTT.

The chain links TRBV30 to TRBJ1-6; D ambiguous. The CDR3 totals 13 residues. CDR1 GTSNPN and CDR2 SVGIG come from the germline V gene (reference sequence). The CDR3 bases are TGTGCACGAAGACCCAGAGGGAGTTCACCCCTCCACTTT. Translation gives CARRPRGSSPLHF.

The CDR3 is CATSDLLFQGYGYTF. As DNA, the CDR3 is TGTGCCACCAGTGATTTGCTCTTCCAGGGCTATGGCTACACCTTC. The V and J genes are TRBV24-1 and TRBJ1-2; possible D gene TRBD1, 5 bases. Germline CDR1 reads KGHDR; CDR2 reads SFDVKD. The CDR3 consists of 15 residues. Trimming shortened V by 0 bases and J by 4 bases, and 11 bases separated the two germline ends.

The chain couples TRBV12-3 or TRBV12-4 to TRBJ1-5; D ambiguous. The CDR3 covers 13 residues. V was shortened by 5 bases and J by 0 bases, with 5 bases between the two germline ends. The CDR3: CASSPASNQPQHF. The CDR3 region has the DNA TGTGCCAGCAGTCCGGCTAGCAATCAGCCCCAGCATTTT.

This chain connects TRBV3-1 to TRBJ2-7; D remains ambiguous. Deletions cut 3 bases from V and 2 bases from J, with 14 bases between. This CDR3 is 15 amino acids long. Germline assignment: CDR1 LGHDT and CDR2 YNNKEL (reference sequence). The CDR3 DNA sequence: TGTGCCAGCAGCCAGGGCAGAAACCCTGCCTACGAGCAGTACGTC. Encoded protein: CASSQGRNPAYEQYV.

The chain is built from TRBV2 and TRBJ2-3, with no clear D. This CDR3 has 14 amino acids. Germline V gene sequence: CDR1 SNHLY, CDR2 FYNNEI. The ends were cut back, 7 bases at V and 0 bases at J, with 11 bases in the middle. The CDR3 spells CASIRPHSTDTQYF. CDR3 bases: TGTGCCAGCATAAGACCTCATAGCACAGATACGCAGTATTTT.

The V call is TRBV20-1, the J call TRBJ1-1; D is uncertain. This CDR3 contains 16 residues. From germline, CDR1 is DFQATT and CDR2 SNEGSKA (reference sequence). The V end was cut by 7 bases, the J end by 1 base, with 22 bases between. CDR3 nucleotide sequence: TGCAGTGTCCATAGCAACCACTTCTCATCGAACACTGAAGCTTTCTTT. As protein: CSVHSNHFSSNTEAFF.

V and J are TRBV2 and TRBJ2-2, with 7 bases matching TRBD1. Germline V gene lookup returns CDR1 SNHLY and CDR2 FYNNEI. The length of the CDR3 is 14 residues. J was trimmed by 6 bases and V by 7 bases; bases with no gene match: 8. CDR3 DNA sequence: TGTGCCAGCAACCGCATGACAGGGTCCGGGGAGCTGTTTTTT. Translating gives CASNRMTGSGELFF.

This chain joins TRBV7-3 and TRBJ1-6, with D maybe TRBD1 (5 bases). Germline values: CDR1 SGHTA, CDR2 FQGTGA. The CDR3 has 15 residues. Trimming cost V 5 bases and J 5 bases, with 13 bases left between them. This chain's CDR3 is CASSPQGGNNSPLHF. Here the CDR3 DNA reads TGTGCCAGCAGCCCCCAGGGAGGGAATAATTCACCCCTCCACTTT.

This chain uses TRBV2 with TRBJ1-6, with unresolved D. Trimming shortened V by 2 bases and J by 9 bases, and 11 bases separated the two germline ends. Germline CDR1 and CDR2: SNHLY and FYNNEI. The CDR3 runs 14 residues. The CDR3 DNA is TGTGCCAGCAGTGAACGCAGGTTATCTTCACCCCTCCACTTT. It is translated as CASSERRLSSPLHF.

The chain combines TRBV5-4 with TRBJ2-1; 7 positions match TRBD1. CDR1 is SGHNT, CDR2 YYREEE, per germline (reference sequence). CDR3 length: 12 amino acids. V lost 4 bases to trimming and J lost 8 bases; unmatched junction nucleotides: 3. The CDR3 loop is CASSRQGDEQFF. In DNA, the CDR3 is TGTGCCAGCAGCAGACAGGGCGATGAGCAGTTCTTC.

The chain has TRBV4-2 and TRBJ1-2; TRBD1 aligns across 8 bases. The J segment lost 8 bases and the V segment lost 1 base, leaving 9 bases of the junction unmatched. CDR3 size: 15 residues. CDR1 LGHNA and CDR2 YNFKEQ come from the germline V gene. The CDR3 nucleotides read TGTGCCAGCAGCCAAGGACAGGGGCCCGATGGGGGCTACACCTTC. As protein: CASSQGQGPDGGYTF.

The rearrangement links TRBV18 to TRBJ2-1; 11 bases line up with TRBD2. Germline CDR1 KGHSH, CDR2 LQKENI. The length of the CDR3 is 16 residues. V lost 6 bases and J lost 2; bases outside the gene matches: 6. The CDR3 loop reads CASSKTSGETYNEQFF. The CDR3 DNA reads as TGTGCCAGCTCGAAGACTAGCGGGGAAACCTACAATGAGCAGTTCTTC.

The CDR3 loop is CASTLGPQGGYGYTF. In DNA, the CDR3 is TGTGCCAGCACCCTAGGACCCCAGGGGGGCTATGGCTACACCTTC. The gene calls are TRBV27 and TRBJ1-2; 7 bases fit TRBD1. Germline V gene data show CDR1 as MNHEY and CDR2 as SMNVEV (reference sequence). This CDR3 has 15 amino acids. The trim removed 7 bases at V and 4 bases at J, leaving 12 bases unmatched.

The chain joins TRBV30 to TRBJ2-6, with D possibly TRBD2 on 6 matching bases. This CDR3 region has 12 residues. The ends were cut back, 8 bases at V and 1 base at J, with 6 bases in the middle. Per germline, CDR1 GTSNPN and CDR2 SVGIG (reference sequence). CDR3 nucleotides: TGTGCCCGGGGGTCTGGGGCCAACGTCCTGACTTTC. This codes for CARGSGANVLTF.